This record covers a single T cell receptor (beta chain). Antigen specificity is unknown. At one boundary the junction diverges from the germline segment, which might be a read error. The data originate from a study of identical twins. Whole-study results and caveats: Zero-insertion analyses could be partly confounded by invariant MAIT and iNKT cells. Within cord blood, abundant beta clonotypes carried fewer insertions, but memory repertoires showed no such trend. Within monozygotic twins, out-of-frame TCR alpha sharing was underestimated by the models.

CDR1 and CDR2 from the germline V gene are SQVTM and ANQGSEA. The CDR3 contains 13 residues. Template switching added a universal primer site; cDNA carried unique molecular identifiers. MiXCR, run by TCRdb on the 5' RACE reads, gives a single entry per CDR3 protein. The sample has around 1.7 million distinct CDR3 sequences, under 35% seen once. The V and J genes are TRBV29-1 and TRBJ2-3; TRBD1 is a possible D gene (6 bases). This TCR was sampled from a newborn girl in good health. The sequenced material came from cord blood. The CDR3 protein is CSVVYPGADAQYF. The CDR3 DNA is TGCAGCGTTGTGTATCCAGGGGCAGATGCGCAGTATTTT.